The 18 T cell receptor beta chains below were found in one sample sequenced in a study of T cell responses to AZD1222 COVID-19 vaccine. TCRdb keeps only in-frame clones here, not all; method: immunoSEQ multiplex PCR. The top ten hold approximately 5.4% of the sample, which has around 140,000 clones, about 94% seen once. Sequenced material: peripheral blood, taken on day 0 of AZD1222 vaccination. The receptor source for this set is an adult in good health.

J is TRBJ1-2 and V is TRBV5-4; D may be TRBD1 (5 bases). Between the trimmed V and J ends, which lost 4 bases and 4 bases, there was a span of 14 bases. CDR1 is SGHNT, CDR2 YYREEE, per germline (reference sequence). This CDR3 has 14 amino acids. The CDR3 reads CASSLPGGVYGYTF. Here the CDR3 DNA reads TGTGCCAGCAGCCTTCCGGGAGGGGTCTATGGCTACACCTTC.

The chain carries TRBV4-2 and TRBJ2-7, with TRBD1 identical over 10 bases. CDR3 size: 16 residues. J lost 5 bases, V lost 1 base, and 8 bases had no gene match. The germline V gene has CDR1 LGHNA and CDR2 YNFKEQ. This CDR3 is CASSQGGGQGFDEQYF. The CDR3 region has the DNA TGTGCCAGCAGCCAAGGGGGGGGACAGGGGTTCGACGAGCAGTACTTC.

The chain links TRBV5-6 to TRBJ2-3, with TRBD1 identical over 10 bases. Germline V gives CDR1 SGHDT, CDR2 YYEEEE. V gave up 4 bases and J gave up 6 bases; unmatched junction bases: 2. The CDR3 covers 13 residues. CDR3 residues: CASSPGQGDTQYF. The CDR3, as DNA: TGTGCCAGCAGCCCGGGACAGGGGGATACGCAGTATTTT.

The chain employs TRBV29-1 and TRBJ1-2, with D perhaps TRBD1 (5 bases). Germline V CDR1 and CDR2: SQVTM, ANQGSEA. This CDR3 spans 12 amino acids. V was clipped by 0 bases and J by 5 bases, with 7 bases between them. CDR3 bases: TGCAGCGTTGAAGACCGGGGGTATGGCTACACCTTC. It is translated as CSVEDRGYGYTF.

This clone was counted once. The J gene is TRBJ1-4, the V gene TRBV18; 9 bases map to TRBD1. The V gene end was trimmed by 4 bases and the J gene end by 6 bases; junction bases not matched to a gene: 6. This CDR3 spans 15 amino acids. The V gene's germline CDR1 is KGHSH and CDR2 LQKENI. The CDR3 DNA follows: TGTGCCAGCTCACGCGGACAGGGGAGGGATGAAAAACTGTTTTTT. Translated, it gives CASSRGQGRDEKLFF.

The CDR3: CASSPWTGSYGYTF. For the CDR3, the DNA is TGTGCCAGTAGTCCTTGGACAGGCAGCTATGGCTACACCTTC. This chain joins TRBV19 and TRBJ1-2; TRBD1 matches at 7 bases. The CDR3 loop spans 14 amino acids. In germline, CDR1 is LNHDA, CDR2 SQIVND (reference sequence). Trimming removed 5 bases from V and 4 bases from J; junction bases left unmatched: 7.

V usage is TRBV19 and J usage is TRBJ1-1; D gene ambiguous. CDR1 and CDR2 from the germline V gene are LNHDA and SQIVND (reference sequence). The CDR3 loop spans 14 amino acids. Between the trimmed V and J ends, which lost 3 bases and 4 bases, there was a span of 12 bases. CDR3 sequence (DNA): TGTGCCAGTAGTATCCTTACTTCAAGCACTGAAGCTTTCTTT. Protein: CASSILTSSTEAFF.

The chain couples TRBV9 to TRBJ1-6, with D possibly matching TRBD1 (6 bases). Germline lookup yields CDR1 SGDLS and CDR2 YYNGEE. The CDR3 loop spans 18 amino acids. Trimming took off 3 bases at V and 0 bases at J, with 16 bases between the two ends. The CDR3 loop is CASSATDSPSSYNSPLHF. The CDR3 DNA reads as TGTGCCAGCAGCGCCACGGACAGCCCGAGCTCCTATAATTCACCCCTCCACTTT.

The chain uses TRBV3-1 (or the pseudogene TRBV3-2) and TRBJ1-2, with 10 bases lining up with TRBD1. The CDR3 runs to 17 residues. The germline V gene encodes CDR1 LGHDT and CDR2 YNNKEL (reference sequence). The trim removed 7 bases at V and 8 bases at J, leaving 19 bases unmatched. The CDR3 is CASNNQPGQGRSGGYTF. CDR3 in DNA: TGTGCCAGCAACAACCAACCGGGACAGGGGCGATCGGGGGGCTACACCTTC.

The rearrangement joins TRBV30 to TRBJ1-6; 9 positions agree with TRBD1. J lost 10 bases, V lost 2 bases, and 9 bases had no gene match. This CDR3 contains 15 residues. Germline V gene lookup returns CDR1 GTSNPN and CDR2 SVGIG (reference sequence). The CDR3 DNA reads TGTGCCTGGAGTCCGCCGGGACAGGGAACCTCACCCCTCCACTTT. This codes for CAWSPPGQGTSPLHF.

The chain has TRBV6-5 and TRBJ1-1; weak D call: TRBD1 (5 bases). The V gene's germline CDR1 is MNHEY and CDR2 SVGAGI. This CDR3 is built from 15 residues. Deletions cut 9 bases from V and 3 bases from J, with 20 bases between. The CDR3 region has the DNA TGTGCCAGTATTGACCGGGGCGTGGTGCACACTGAAGCTTTCTTT. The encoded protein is CASIDRGVVHTEAFF.

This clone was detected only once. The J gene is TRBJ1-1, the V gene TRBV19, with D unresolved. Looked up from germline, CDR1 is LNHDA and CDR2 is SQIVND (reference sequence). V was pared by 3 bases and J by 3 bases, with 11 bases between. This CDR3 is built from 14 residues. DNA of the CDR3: TGTGCCAGTAGTATGCAGGCACGGGACACTGAAGCTTTCTTT. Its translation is CASSMQARDTEAFF. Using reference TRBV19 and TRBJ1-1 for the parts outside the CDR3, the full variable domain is DGGITQSPKYLFRKEGQNVTLSCEQNLNHDAMYWYRQDPGQGLRLIYYSQIVNDFQKGDIAEGYSVSREKKESFPLTVTSAQKNPTAFYLCASSMQARDTEAFFGQGTRLTVV.

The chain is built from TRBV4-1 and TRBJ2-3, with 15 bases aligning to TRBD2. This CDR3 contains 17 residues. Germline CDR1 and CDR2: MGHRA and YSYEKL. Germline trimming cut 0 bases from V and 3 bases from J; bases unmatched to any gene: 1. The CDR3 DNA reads TGCGCCAGCAGCCAAGAGGGGACTAGCGGGAGGACAGATACGCAGTATTTT. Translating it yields CASSQEGTSGRTDTQYF.

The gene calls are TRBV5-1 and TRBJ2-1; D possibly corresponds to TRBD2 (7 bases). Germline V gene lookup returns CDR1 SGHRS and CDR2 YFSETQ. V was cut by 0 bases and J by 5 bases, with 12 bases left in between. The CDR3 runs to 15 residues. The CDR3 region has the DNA TGCGCCAGCAGCTTGGGACTGGGGGGGCACAATGAGCAGTTCTTC. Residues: CASSLGLGGHNEQFF.

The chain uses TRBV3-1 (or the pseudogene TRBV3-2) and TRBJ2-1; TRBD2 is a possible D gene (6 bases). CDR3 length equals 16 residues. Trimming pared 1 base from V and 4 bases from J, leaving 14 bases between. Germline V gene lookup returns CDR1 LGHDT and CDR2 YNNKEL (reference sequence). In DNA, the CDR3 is TGTGCCAGCAGCCAAGGTTCGCGGAGGGTATACAATGAGCAGTTCTTC. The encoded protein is CASSQGSRRVYNEQFF.

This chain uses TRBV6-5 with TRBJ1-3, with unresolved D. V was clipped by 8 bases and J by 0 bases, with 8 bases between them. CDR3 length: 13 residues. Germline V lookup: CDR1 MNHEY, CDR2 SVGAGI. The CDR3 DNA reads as TGTGCCAGCGCGGCGAACTCTGGAAACACCATATATTTT. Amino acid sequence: CASAANSGNTIYF.

CDR3 DNA: TGTGCCAGCAGCACCTCCTACGAGCAGTACTTC. Its translation is CASSTSYEQYF. The chain recombines TRBV12-3 or TRBV12-4 with TRBJ2-7, with D unresolved. With 6 bases removed from V and 0 bases from J, the gap between germline ends came to 3 bases. The CDR3 sequence is 11 residues long.

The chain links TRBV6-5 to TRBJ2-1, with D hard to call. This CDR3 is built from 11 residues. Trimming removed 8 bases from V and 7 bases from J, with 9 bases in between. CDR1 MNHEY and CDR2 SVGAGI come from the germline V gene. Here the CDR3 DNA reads TGTGCCAGCCATAACCGTAATGAGCAGTTCTTC. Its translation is CASHNRNEQFF.